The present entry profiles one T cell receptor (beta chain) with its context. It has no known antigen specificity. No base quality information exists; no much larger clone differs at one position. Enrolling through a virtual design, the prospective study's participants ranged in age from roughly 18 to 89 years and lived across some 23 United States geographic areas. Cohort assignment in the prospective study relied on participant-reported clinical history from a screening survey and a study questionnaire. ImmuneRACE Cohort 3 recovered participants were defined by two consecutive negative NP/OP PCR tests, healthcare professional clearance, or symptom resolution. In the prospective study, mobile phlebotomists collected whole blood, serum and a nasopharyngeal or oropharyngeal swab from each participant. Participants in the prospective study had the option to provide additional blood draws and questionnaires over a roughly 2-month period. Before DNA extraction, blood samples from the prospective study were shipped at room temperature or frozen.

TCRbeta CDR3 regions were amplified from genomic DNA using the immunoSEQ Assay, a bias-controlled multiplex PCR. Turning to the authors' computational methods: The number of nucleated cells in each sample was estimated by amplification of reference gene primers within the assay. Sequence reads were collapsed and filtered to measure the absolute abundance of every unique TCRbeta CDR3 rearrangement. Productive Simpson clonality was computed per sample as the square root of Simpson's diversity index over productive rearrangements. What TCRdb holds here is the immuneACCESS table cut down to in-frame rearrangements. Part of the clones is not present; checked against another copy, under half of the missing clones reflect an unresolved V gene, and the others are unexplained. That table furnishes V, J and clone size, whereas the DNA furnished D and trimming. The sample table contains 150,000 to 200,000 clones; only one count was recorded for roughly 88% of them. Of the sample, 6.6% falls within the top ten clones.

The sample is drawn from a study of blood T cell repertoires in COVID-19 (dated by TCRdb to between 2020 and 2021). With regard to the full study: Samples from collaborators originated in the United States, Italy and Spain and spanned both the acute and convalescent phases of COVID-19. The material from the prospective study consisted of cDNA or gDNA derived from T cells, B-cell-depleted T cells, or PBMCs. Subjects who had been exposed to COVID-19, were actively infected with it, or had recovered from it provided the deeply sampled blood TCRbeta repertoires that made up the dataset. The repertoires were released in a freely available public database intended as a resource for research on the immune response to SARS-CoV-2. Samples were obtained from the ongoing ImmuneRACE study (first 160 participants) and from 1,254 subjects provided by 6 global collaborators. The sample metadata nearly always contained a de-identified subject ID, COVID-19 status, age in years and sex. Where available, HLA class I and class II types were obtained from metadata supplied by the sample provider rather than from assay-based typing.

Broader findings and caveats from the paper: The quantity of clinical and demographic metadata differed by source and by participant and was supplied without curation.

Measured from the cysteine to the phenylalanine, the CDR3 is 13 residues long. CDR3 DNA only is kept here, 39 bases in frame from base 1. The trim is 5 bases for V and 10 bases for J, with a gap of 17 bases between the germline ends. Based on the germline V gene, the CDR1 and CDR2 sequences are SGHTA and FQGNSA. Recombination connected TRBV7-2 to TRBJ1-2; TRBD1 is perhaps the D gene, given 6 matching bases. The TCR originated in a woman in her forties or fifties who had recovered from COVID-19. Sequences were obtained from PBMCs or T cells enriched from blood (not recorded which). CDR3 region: CASSADSQEDYTF. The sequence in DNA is TGTGCCAGCAGCGCGGACAGCCAGGAGGACTACACCTTC.